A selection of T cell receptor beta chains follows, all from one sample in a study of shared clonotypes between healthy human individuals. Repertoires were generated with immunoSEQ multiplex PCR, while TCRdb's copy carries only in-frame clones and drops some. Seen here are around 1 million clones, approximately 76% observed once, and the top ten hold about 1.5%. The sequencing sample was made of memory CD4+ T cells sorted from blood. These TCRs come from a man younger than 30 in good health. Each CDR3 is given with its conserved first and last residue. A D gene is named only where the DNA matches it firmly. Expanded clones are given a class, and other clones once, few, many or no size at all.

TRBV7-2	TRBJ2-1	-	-	CASSLSPGDEQFF	TGTGCCAGCAGCTTATCCCCAGGGGATGAGCAGTTCTTC
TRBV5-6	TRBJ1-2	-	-	CASSSLRFSNYGYTF	TGTGCCAGCAGCTCCCTCCGGTTTTCTAACTATGGCTACACCTTC
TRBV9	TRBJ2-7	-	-	CASSVRWDSYEQYF	TGTGCCAGCAGCGTTCGGTGGGATTCCTACGAGCAGTACTTC
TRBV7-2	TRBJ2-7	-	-	CASSNINGGEQYF	TGTGCCAGCAGCAATATCAATGGGGGCGAGCAGTACTTC
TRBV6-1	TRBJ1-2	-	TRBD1	CASTLTGGYYGYTF	TGTGCCAGCACGTTGACAGGGGGCTATTATGGCTACACCTTC
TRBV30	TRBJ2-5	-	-	CAWVGAALGETQYF	TGTGCCTGGGTGGGGGCAGCCCTGGGCGAGACCCAGTACTTC
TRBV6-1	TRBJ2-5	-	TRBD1	CASSVVGTGWGETQYF	TGTGCCAGCAGTGTGGTTGGGACAGGTTGGGGGGAGACCCAGTACTTC
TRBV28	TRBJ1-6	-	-	CASSPRTLGRSPLHF	TGTGCCAGCAGTCCCCGGACACTGGGGCGTTCACCCCTCCACTTT
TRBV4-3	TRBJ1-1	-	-	CASSQDSSGITEAFF	TGCGCCAGCAGCCAAGATTCTTCAGGGATAACTGAAGCTTTCTTT
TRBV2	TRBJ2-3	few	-	CASSREDTQYF	TGTGCCAGCAGCCGGGAGGATACGCAGTATTTT
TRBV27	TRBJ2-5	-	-	CASSLRGAGYQETQYF	TGTGCCAGCAGTTTAAGGGGGGCCGGGTACCAAGAGACCCAGTACTTC
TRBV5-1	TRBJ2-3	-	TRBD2	CASSDTSGRGTDTQYF	TGCGCCAGCAGCGATACTAGCGGGAGGGGCACAGATACGCAGTATTTT
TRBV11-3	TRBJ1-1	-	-	CASSFQENTEAFF	TGTGCCAGCAGCTTTCAGGAGAACACTGAAGCTTTCTTT
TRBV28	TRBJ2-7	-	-	CASSDKGQLSYEQYF	TGTGCCAGCAGTGACAAAGGACAGCTCTCCTACGAGCAGTACTTC
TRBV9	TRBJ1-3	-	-	CASSVDPGGNTIYF	TGTGCCAGCAGCGTAGACCCAGGGGGAAACACCATATATTTT
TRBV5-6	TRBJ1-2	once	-	CASSLGQVFGGYTF	TGTGCCAGCAGCTTGGGACAGGTCTTTGGTGGCTACACCTTC
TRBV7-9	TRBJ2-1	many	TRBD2	CASSLTTSGQFF	TGTGCCAGCAGCTTAACTACTAGCGGGCAGTTCTTC
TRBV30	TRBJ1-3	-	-	CAWSRGSGNTIYF	TGTGCCTGGAGTAGGGGTTCTGGAAACACCATATATTTT
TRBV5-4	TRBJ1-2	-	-	CASMRDAYYGYTF	TGTGCCAGCATGCGGGACGCCTACTATGGCTACACCTTC
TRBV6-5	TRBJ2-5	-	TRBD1	CASSYGDRGVGETQYF	TGTGCCAGCAGTTATGGGGACAGGGGAGTTGGAGAGACCCAGTACTTC
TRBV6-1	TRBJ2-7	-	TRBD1	CASRPLQGAYEQYF	TGTGCCAGCAGACCACTGCAGGGGGCCTACGAGCAGTACTTC
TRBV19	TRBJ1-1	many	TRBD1	CASRDRGRGNTEAFF	TGTGCCAGCAGGGACAGGGGGAGGGGGAACACTGAAGCTTTCTTT
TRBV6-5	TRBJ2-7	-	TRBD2	CASSYSRSGRTYEQYF	TGTGCCAGCAGTTACTCGCGTAGCGGGAGGACCTACGAGCAGTACTTC
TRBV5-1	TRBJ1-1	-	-	CASSLGQGSEAFF	TGCGCCAGCAGCTTGGGGCAGGGGAGTGAAGCTTTCTTT
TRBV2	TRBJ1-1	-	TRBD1	CASRKDRGFEAFF	TGTGCCAGCAGGAAGGACAGGGGCTTCGAGGCTTTCTTT
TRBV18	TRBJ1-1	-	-	CASSLGTNTEAFF	TGTGCCAGCTCACTCGGCACAAACACTGAAGCTTTCTTT
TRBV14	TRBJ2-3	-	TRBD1	CASSPTGDITDTQYF	TGTGCCAGCAGCCCTACAGGGGACATCACAGATACGCAGTATTTT
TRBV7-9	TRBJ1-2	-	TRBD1	CASSKTGAESYGYTF	TGTGCCAGCAGCAAGACAGGGGCGGAGAGCTATGGCTACACCTTC
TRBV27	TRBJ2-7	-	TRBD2	CASRRSGTSSAYEQYF	TGTGCCAGCAGGAGATCCGGGACTAGCAGTGCCTACGAGCAGTACTTC
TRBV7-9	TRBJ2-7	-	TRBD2	CASSPGGGNEQYF	TGTGCCAGCAGCCCTGGCGGGGGAAACGAGCAGTACTTC
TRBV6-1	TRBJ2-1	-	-	CASSDQGEQFF	TGTGCCAGCAGTGATCAGGGTGAGCAGTTCTTC
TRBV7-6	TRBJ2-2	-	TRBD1	CASSPGTGRTGELFF	TGTGCCAGCAGCCCCGGGACAGGCCGCACCGGGGAGCTGTTTTTT
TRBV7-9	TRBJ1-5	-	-	CASSLAGGDNNQPQHF	TGTGCCAGCAGCTTAGCGGGGGGGGACAACAATCAGCCCCAGCATTTT
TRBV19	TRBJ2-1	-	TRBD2	CASRGETSGSREQFF	TGTGCCAGTAGAGGGGAGACTAGCGGGAGCAGGGAGCAGTTCTTC
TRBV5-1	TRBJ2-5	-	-	CASSLLVPGGETQYF	TGCGCCAGCAGCTTGTTGGTCCCCGGCGGAGAGACCCAGTACTTC
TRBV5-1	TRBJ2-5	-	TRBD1	CASSLQGAVTETQYF	TGCGCCAGCAGCTTACAGGGGGCAGTAACGGAGACCCAGTACTTC
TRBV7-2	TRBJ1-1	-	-	CASSPLQNTEAFF	TGTGCCAGCAGCCCCCTCCAGAACACTGAAGCTTTCTTT
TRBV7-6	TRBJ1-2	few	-	CASSLGDGGSYGYTF	TGTGCCAGCAGCTTAGGTGACGGTGGGTCATATGGCTACACCTTC
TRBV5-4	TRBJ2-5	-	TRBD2	CASSFRRLAGGETQYF	TGTGCCAGCAGCTTTAGAAGACTAGCGGGAGGAGAGACCCAGTACTTC
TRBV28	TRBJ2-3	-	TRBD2	CASSSTWTSGGGADTQYF	TGTGCCAGCAGTTCGACCTGGACTAGCGGGGGGGGAGCAGATACGCAGTATTTT
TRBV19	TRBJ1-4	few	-	CASSISSGHDSNKANEKLFF	TGTGCCAGTAGTATAAGTAGTGGGCACGATTCGAATAAGGCTAATGAAAAACTGTTTTTT
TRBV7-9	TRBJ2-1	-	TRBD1	CASSPHRGETQNEQFF	TGTGCCAGCAGCCCCCACAGGGGTGAGACACAGAATGAGCAGTTCTTC
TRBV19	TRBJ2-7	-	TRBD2	CASRPSGRVEQYF	TGTGCCAGTCGACCGAGCGGGAGGGTCGAGCAGTACTTC
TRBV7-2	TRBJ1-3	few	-	CASSLSWGSGNTIYF	TGTGCCAGCAGCTTAAGCTGGGGGTCTGGAAACACCATATATTTT
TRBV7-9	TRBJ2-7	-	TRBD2	CASSPAGAGAPVEQYF	TGTGCCAGCAGCCCTGCGGGAGCGGGAGCGCCAGTAGAGCAGTACTTC
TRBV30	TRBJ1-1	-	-	CAWRQGPNTEAFF	TGTGCCTGGAGGCAGGGTCCGAACACTGAAGCTTTCTTT
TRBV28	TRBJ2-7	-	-	CASSPFRDRPYEQYF	TGTGCCAGCAGTCCATTCCGGGACCGACCATACGAGCAGTACTTC
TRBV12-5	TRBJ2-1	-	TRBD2	CASGFGGAFEQFF	TGTGCTAGTGGGTTCGGGGGGGCGTTTGAGCAGTTCTTC
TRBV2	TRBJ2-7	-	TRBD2	CASSETSGGMSEQYF	TGTGCCAGCAGCGAAACTAGCGGGGGTATGAGCGAGCAGTACTTC
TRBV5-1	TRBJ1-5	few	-	CASSLDFGNQPQHF	TGCGCCAGCAGCTTGGATTTCGGCAATCAGCCCCAGCATTTT